This T cell receptor (beta chain) appears in the sequencing data of a study of CD8+CD57+ T cells in acquired aplastic anemia. This clonotype has only a few counts. What it recognizes is unknown. Germline-derived CDR1 and CDR2 are DFQATT and SNEGSKA (reference sequence). The CDR3 has 12 amino acids. Between the trimmed V and J ends, which lost 6 bases and 4 bases, there was a span of 12 bases. Study observations and caveats: Between the patient and control groups, CD8+ Simpson's diversity did not differ significantly. Sharing between patients and controls was observed for over 25 CD8+ CDR3 sequences.

CDR3 and TCR beta VDJ profiling relied on genomic DNA as the template. One entry per CDR3 protein results from TCRdb running MiXCR on the reads. This table has under 200,000 distinct CDR3 sequences, around 65% appearing once. The rearrangement links TRBV20-1 to TRBJ2-5, with a weak D call TRBD1 (5 bases). Specimen: sorted CD4+, CD8+, or CD8+CD57+ T cells (not recorded which) from PBMCs. This clonotype originated in a human donor with severe aplastic anemia or a healthy control (not recorded which). The DNA for the CDR3 is TGCAGTGCCGGGCCAAGGGGAGAGACCCAGTACTTC. Protein sequence: CSAGPRGETQYF.